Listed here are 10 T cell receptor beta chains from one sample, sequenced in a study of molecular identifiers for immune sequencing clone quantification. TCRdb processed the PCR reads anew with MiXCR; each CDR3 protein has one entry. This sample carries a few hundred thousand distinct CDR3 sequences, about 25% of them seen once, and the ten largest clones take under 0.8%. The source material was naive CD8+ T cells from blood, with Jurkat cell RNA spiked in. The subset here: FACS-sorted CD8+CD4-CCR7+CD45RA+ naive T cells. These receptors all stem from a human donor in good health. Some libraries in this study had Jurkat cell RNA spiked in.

CDR3 DNA: TGCAGTGCCACACCAGGGGGAAGCACTGAAGCTTTCTTT. Translation: CSATPGGSTEAFF. The genes are TRBV20-1 and TRBJ1-1; 7 bases are a match to TRBD1. Germline trimming cut 6 bases from V and 4 bases from J; bases unmatched to any gene: 8. CDR1 is DFQATT and CDR2 is SNEGSKA in the germline V gene (reference sequence). This CDR3 comprises 13 residues.

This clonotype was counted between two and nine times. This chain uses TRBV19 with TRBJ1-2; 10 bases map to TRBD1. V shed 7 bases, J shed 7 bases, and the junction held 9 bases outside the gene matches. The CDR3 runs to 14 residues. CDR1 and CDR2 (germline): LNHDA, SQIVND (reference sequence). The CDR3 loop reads CASNPGQGTSGYTF. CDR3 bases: TGTGCCAGTAATCCGGGACAGGGGACCTCTGGCTACACCTTC.

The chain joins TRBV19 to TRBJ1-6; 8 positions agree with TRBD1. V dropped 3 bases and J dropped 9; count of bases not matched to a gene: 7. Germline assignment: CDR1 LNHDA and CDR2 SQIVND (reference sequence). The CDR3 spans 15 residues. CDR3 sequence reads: CASSMVQGAISPLHF. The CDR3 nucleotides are TGTGCCAGTAGTATGGTGCAGGGGGCCATTTCACCCCTCCACTTT.

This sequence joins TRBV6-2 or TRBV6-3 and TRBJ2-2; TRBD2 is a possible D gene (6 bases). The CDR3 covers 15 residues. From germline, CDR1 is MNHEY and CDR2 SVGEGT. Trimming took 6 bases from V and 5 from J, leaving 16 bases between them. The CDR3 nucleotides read TGTGCCAGCAGCTCCGGGACTTCCGTGACCGGGGAGCTGTTTTTT. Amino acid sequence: CASSSGTSVTGELFF.

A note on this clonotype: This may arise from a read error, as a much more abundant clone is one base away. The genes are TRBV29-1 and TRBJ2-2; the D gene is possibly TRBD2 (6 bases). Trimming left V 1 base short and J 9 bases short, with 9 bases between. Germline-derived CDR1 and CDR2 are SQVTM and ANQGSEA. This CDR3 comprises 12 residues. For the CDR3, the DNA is TGCAGCGTTGAAGCTAGCGCCAGGGAGCTGTTTTTT. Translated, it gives CSVEASARELFF.

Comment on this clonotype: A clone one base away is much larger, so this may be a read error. This chain's CDR3 is CASSFLRPGELFF. CDR3 coding DNA: TGTGCCAGCAGCTTTTTACGCCCCGGGGAGCTGTTTTTT. V usage is TRBV7-9 and J usage is TRBJ2-2; D gene unclear. CDR3 size: 13 residues. Germline CDR1 reads SEHNR; CDR2 reads FQNEAQ (reference sequence). V was cut by 3 bases and J by 6 bases, with 8 bases left in between.

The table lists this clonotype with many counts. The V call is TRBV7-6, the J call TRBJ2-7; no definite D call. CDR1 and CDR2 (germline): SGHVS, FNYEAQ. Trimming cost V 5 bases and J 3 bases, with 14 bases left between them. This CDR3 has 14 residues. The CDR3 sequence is CASSPRPQDYEQYF. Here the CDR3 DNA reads TGTGCCAGCAGCCCCCGCCCTCAGGACTACGAGCAGTACTTC.

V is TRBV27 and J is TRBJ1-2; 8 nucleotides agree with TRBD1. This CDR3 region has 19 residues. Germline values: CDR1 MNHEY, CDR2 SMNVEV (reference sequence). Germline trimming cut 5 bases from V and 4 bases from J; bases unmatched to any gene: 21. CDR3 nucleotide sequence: TGTGCCAGCAGTCCCGGACAGGGAACCTTTACGCAACGGGGCTATGGCTACACCTTC. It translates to CASSPGQGTFTQRGYGYTF.

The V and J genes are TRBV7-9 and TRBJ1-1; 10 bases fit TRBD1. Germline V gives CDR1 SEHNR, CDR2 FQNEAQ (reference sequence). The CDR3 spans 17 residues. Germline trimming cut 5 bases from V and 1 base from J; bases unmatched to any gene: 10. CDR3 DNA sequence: TGTGCCAGCAGCCTCGTCCCGGGACAGGGGACGAACACTGAAGCTTTCTTT. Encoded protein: CASSLVPGQGTNTEAFF.

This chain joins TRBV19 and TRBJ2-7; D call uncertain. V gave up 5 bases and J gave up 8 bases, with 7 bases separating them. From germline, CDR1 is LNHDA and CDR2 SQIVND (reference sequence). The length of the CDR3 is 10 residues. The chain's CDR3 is CASSGIQQYF. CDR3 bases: TGTGCCAGTAGTGGTATCCAGCAGTACTTC. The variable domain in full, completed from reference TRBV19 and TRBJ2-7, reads DGGITQSPKYLFRKEGQNVTLSCEQNLNHDAMYWYRQDPGQGLRLIYYSQIVNDFQKGDIAEGYSVSREKKESFPLTVTSAQKNPTAFYLCASSGIQQYFGPGTRLTVT.